The next 2 T cell receptor beta chains were all read from a single sample in a study of graft-versus-host responses after intestinal transplantation (dated by TCRdb to the early 2020s). These TCRs' antigens remain unknown. Library method: the immunoSEQ multiplex PCR assay. The immuneACCESS repertoire file appears here via TCRdb, limited to in-frame rearrangements. These files lack a portion of the clones; in checked studies, under half of the deficit traces to unresolved V genes, and the cause of the others is not known. The sample table holds around 78,000 clones, of which around 87% were seen once. The ten top clones hold over 7% of the sample. The time point label for this specimen denotes: cells obtained before transplantation from donor or recipient. The source material was unstimulated CD8+ T cells sorted from spleen or lymph node cells, sampled before transplant. Every receptor here comes from a human donor who was the organ donor for an intestinal transplant.

This chain connects TRBV9 to TRBJ1-2; a weak D match, TRBD1 (6 bases). The CDR3 totals 18 residues. From germline, CDR1 is SGDLS and CDR2 YYNGEE. The V end was cut by 0 bases, the J end by 5 bases, with 23 bases between. CDR3 DNA: TGTGCCAGCAGCGTAGAAGGGGGACCCATTTCGAGTCGGTATGGCTACACCTTC. Amino acids: CASSVEGGPISSRYGYTF.

V gene TRBV27 combines with J gene TRBJ1-1; perhaps TRBD1 as D (5 bases). The germline V gene has CDR1 MNHEY and CDR2 SMNVEV (reference sequence). This CDR3 region has 14 residues. Deletions cut 0 bases from V and 3 bases from J, with 8 bases between. CDR3 in amino acids: CASSLSSGYTEAFF. The CDR3, as DNA: TGTGCCAGCAGTTTATCATCAGGGTACACTGAAGCTTTCTTT.